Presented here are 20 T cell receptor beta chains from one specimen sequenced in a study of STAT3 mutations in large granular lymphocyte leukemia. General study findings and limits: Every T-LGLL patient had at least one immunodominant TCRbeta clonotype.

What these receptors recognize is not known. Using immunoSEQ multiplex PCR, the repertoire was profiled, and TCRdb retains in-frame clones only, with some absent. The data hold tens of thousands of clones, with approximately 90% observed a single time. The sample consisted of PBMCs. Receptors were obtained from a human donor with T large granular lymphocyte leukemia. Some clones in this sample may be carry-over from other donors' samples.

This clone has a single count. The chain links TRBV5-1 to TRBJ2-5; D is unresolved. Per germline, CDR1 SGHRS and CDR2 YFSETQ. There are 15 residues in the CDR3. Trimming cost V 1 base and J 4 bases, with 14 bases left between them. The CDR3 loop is CASSLFQPLGETQYF. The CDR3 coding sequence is TGCGCCAGCAGCTTGTTCCAGCCCCTGGGAGAGACCCAGTACTTC.

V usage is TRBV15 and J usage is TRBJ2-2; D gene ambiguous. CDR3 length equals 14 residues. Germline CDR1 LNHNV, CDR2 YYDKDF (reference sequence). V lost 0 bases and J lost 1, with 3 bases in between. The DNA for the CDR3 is TGTGCCACCAGCAGAGATTTGAACACCGGGGAGCTGTTTTTT. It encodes CATSRDLNTGELFF.

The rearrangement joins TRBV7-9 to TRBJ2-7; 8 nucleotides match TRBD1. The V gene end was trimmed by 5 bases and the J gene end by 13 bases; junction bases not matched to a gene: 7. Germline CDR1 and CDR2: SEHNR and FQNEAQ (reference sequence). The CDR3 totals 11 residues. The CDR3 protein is CASSLGQGYYF. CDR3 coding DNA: TGTGCCAGCAGCCTTGGACAGGGTTACTACTTC.

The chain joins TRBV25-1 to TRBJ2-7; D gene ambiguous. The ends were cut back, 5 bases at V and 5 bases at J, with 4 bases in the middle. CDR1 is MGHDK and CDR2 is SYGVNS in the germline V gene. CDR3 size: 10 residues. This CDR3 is CASSYNEQYF. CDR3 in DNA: TGTGCCAGCAGTTACAACGAGCAGTACTTC.

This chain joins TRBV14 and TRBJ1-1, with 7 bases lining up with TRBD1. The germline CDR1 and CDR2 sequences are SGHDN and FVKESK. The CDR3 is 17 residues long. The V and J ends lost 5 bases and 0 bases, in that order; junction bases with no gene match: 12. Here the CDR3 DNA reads TGTGCCAGCAGCACCCACCGGGACAGTATCATGAACACTGAAGCTTTCTTT. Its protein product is CASSTHRDSIMNTEAFF.

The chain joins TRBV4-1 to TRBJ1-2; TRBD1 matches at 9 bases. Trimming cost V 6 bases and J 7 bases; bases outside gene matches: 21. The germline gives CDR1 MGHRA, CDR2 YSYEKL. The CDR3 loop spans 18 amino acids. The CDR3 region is CASSHDRGTLLGSFGYTF. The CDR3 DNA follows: TGCGCCAGCAGTCATGACAGGGGGACCCTTTTGGGGAGCTTTGGCTACACCTTC.

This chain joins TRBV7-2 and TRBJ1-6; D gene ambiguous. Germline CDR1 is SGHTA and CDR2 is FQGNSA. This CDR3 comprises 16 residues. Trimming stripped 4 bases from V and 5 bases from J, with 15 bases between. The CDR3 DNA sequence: TGTGCCAGCAGCTCCTCCTCAACCTTTAATAATTCACCCCTCCACTTT. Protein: CASSSSSTFNNSPLHF.

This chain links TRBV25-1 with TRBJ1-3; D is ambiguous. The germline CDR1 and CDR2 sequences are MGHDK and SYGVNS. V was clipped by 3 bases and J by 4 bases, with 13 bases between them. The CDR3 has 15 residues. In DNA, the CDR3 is TGTGCCAGCAGTGATATGAACATCAGGGGAAACACCATATATTTT. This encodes CASSDMNIRGNTIYF.

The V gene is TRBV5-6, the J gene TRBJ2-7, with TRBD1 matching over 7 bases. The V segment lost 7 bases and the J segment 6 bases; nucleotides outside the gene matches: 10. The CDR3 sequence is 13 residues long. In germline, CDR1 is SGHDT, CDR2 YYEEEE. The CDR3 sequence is CASRSGTAVEQYF. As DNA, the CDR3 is TGTGCCAGCCGCTCCGGGACAGCTGTCGAGCAGTACTTC.

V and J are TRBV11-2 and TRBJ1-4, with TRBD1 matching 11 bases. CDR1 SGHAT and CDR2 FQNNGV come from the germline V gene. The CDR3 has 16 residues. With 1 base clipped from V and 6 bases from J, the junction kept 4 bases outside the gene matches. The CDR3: CASSLGPGQGDEKLFF. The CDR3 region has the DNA TGTGCCAGCAGCTTAGGGCCGGGACAGGGGGATGAAAAACTGTTTTTT. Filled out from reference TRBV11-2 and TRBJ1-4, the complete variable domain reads EAGVAQSPRYKIIEKRQSVAFWCNPISGHATLYWYQQILGQGPKLLIQFQNNGVVDDSQLPKDRFSAERLKGVDSTLKIQPAKLEDSAVYLCASSLGPGQGDEKLFFGSGTQLSVL.

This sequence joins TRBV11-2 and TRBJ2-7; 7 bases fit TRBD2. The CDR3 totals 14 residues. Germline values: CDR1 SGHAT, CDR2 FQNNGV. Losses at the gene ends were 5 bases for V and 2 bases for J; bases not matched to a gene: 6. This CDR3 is CASSVAGIPYEQYF. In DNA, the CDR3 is TGTGCCAGCAGCGTAGCGGGTATACCCTACGAGCAGTACTTC.

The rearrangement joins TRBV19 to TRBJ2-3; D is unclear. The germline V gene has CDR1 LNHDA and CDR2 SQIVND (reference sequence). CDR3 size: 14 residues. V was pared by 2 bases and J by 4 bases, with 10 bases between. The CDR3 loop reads CASSIKTGADTQYF. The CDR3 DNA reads TGTGCCAGTAGTATAAAGACTGGGGCAGATACGCAGTATTTT.

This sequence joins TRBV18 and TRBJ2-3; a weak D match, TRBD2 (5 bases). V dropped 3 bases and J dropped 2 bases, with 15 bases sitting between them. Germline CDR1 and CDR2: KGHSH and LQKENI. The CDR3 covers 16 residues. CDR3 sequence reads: CASSPPSLADTDTQYF. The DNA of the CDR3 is TGTGCCAGCTCACCCCCCAGTCTAGCAGACACAGATACGCAGTATTTT. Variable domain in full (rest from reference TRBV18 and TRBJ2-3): NAGVMQNPRHLVRRRGQEARLRCSPMKGHSHVYWYRQLPEEGLKFMVYLQKENIIDESGMPKERFSAEFPKEGPSILRIQQVVRGDSAAYFCASSPPSLADTDTQYFGPGTRLTVL.

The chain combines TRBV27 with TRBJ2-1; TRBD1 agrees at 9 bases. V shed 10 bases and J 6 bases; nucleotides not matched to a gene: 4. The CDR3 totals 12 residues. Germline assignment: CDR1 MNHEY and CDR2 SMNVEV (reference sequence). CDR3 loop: CATLTGGNEQFF. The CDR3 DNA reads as TGTGCCACCTTGACAGGGGGCAATGAGCAGTTCTTC.

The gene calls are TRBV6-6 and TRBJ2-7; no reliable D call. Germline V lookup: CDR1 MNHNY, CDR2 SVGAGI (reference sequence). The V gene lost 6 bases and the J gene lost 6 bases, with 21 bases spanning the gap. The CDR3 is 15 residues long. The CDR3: CASSLSPTVDREQYF. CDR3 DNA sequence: TGTGCCAGCAGCTTATCCCCCACGGTCGATCGCGAGCAGTACTTC.

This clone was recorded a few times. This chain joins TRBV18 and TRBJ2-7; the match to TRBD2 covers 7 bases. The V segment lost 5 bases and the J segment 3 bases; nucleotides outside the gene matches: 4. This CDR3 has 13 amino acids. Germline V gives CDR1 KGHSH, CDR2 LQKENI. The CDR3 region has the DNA TGTGCCAGCTCAACGGGGGGATTCTACGAGCAGTACTTC. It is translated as CASSTGGFYEQYF.

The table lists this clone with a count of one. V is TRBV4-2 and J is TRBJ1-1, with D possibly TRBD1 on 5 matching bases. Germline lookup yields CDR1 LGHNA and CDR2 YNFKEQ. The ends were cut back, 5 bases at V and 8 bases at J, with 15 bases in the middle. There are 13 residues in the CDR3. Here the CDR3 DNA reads TGTGCCAGCAGCAGAGTGGACACCTCCGAAGCTTTCTTT. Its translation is CASSRVDTSEAFF.

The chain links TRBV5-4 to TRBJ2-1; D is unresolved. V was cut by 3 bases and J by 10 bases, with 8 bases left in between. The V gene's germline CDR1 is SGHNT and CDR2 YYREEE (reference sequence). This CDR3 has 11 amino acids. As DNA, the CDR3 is TGTGCCAGCAGCTCCCGTGGCGAGCAGTTCTTC. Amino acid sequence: CASSSRGEQFF.

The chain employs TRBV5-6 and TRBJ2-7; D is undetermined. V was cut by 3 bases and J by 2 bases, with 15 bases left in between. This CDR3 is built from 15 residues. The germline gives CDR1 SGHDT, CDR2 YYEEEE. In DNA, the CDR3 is TGTGCCAGCAGCTATGGTTCCCAGGTGGCCTACGAGCAGTACGTC. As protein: CASSYGSQVAYEQYV.

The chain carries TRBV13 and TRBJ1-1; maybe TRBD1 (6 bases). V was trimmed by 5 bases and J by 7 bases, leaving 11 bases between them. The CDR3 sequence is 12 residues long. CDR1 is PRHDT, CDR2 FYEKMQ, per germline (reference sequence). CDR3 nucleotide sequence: TGTGCCAGCAGCCGGACAGAGCTTGAAGCTTTCTTT. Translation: CASSRTELEAFF. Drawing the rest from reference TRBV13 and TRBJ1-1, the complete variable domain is AAGVIQSPRHLIKEKRETATLKCYPIPRHDTVYWYQQGPGQDPQFLISFYEKMQSDKGSIPDRFSAQQFSDYHSELNMSSLELGDSALYFCASSRTELEAFFGQGTRLTVV.